This T cell receptor (beta chain) was profiled in a study of cytomegalovirus exposure and HLA in healthy donors. As regards this clone: Its antigen is not known.

Germline-derived CDR1 and CDR2 are MNHNY and SVGAGI (reference sequence). V lost 7 bases, J lost 2 bases, and 12 bases lay in between. CDR3 size: 14 residues. Study observations and caveats: Many donors shared some public TCRs, even though most TCR sequences were rare. Reportedly, diagnosis of cytomegalovirus status by the classifier showed high specificity and sensitivity. The authors later found TCR association rates varying by HLA locus, with DRB1 most and HLA-C fewest.

The PCR had 60 Vbeta and 13 Jbeta primers. In the study's own analysis: Later analysis identified tens of millions of unique TCR beta chains, approximately 10 million shared. Libraries were prepared by immunoSEQ multiplex PCR; TCRdb keeps only in-frame clonotypes and omits some of them. For V, J and clone size, that table is used; D and trimming come from the DNA. The sample yields some 270,000 clones, around 90% seen once. Sequenced input: PBMCs. The V gene is TRBV6-6, the J gene TRBJ1-5, with D hard to call. This TCR was sampled from a girl aged 2-10 years in good health and CMV-seronegative. The CDR3, as DNA: TGTGCCAGCACCAAAATCCCGGGCAATCAGCCCCAGCATTTT. It yields the protein CASTKIPGNQPQHF.